The 24 T cell receptor beta chains in this list originate from one sample, sequenced in a study of cytomegalovirus exposure and HLA in healthy donors. PCR was performed using 60 Vbeta and 13 Jbeta primers. Sequencing used immunoSEQ multiplex PCR; TCRdb keeps in-frame clones, though not all of them. In the table there are 150,000 to 200,000 clones, around two thirds of which are singletons. Sequencing was performed on PBMCs. Source of these receptors: a man aged 25 to 45 in good health and CMV-seropositive.

The CDR3 DNA sequence: TGTGCCAGCAGTCAAACAGGGGACATTGAAGCTTTCTTT. This encodes CASSQTGDIEAFF. V gene TRBV5-4 combines with J gene TRBJ1-1; 7 bases fit TRBD1. CDR1 is SGHNT and CDR2 is YYREEE in the germline V gene (reference sequence). V shed 5 bases, J shed 7 bases, and the junction held 8 bases outside the gene matches. This CDR3 region has 13 residues.

V and J are TRBV5-1 and TRBJ1-4, with 7 bases lining up with TRBD1. Germline CDR1 is SGHRS and CDR2 is YFSETQ. This CDR3 has 15 residues. V lost 0 bases, J lost 3 bases, and 2 bases stayed unmatched. This CDR3 is CASSLVGGPNEKLFF. DNA of the CDR3: TGCGCCAGCAGCTTGGTAGGGGGCCCTAATGAAAAACTGTTTTTT. The whole variable domain, remainder taken from reference TRBV5-1 and TRBJ1-4, is KAGVTQTPRYLIKTRGQQVTLSCSPISGHRSVSWYQQTPGQGLQFLFEYFSETQRNKGNFPGRFSGRQFSNSRSEMNVSTLELGDSALYLCASSLVGGPNEKLFFGSGTQLSVL.

The rearrangement uses TRBV19 and TRBJ1-2; D might be TRBD1 (6 bases). Per the germline V gene, CDR1 is LNHDA and CDR2 is SQIVND (reference sequence). V lost 2 bases to trimming and J lost 8 bases, with 18 bases between them. The CDR3 loop spans 15 amino acids. CDR3 in amino acids: CASSISLSGVYGYTF. DNA of the CDR3: TGTGCCAGTAGTATAAGTTTGTCAGGGGTTTACGGCTACACCTTC. Drawing the rest from reference TRBV19 and TRBJ1-2, the complete variable domain is DGGITQSPKYLFRKEGQNVTLSCEQNLNHDAMYWYRQDPGQGLRLIYYSQIVNDFQKGDIAEGYSVSREKKESFPLTVTSAQKNPTAFYLCASSISLSGVYGYTFGSGTRLTVV.

This chain links TRBV10-3 with TRBJ1-3, with D possibly TRBD1 on 5 matching bases. The CDR3 sequence is 16 residues long. From germline, CDR1 is ENHRY and CDR2 SYGVKD. Trimming pared 5 bases from V and 2 bases from J, leaving 16 bases between. CDR3 coding DNA: TGTGCCATCAGTTCCTGGGGGGGGAACGCTGGAAACACCATATATTTT. Amino acids: CAISSWGGNAGNTIYF.

This chain connects TRBV6-1 to TRBJ2-1, with TRBD2 as a possible D gene (5 bases). Germline-derived CDR1 and CDR2 are MNHNS and SASEGT. CDR3 length: 15 residues. V was trimmed by 6 bases and J by 8 bases, leaving 20 bases between them. CDR3 in amino acids: CASRAWPTLGDEQFF. In DNA, the CDR3 is TGTGCCAGCAGGGCTTGGCCAACACTCGGGGATGAGCAGTTCTTC.

The chain links TRBV7-2 to TRBJ2-3, with D possibly being TRBD2 (5 bases). The length of the CDR3 is 14 residues. Germline assignment: CDR1 SGHTA and CDR2 FQGNSA. Trimming stripped 6 bases from V and 2 bases from J, with 12 bases between. As DNA, the CDR3 is TGTGCCAGCAGTTCCACTAGGACCACAGATACGCAGTATTTT. This codes for CASSSTRTTDTQYF.

This sequence joins TRBV5-1 and TRBJ1-2; D not resolved. In germline, CDR1 is SGHRS, CDR2 YFSETQ. Trimming left V 4 bases short and J 2 bases short, with 27 bases between. CDR3 length: 19 amino acids. The CDR3 bases are TGCGCCAGCAGCCACCCGTCGTGGGAGACGGCAGCCCGGAACTATGGCTACACCTTC. Encoded protein: CASSHPSWETAARNYGYTF.

V and J are TRBV4-1 and TRBJ2-1; D might be TRBD2 (6 bases). Germline V gives CDR1 MGHRA, CDR2 YSYEKL. V lost 7 bases and J lost 12, with 28 bases in between. CDR3 length equals 16 residues. The CDR3 DNA follows: TGCGCCAGCACCGGGGGACCTAGCGCCGGAGCTAGGTGGCAGTTCTTC. It is translated as CASTGGPSAGARWQFF.

This clone has only a few counts. The genes are TRBV29-1 and TRBJ2-3; 7 bases are shared with TRBD1. This CDR3 region has 13 residues. V was pared by 4 bases and J by 3 bases, with 4 bases of the junction left unmatched. Germline CDR1 is SQVTM and CDR2 is ANQGSEA. The CDR3 DNA reads TGCAGCGTTGTAGGGGGCATGACAGATACGCAGTATTTT. Its translation: CSVVGGMTDTQYF.

The chain carries TRBV28 and TRBJ1-2; D is possibly TRBD1 (6 bases). The CDR3 consists of 13 residues. Germline assignment: CDR1 MDHEN and CDR2 SYDVKM. Trimming took 2 bases from V and 7 from J, leaving 11 bases between them. The CDR3 sequence: CASSLHRVPGYTF. The CDR3 bases are TGTGCCAGCAGTTTACACAGGGTCCCTGGCTACACCTTC.

The chain combines TRBV18 with TRBJ1-2; 9 bases line up with TRBD1. Germline V lookup: CDR1 KGHSH, CDR2 LQKENI. V gave up 5 bases and J gave up 5 bases; unmatched junction bases: 9. The CDR3 has 15 amino acids. CDR3 amino acids: CASSAEQGALYGYTF. The CDR3 DNA sequence: TGTGCCAGCTCAGCAGAACAGGGGGCGCTATATGGCTACACCTTC.

The chain links TRBV5-1 to TRBJ2-2; TRBD2 aligns across 11 bases. The CDR3 runs to 17 residues. V trimming: 4 bases; J trimming: 8 bases; junction bases outside the gene matches: 13. The germline CDR1 and CDR2 sequences are SGHRS and YFSETQ. The CDR3 protein is CASSPSVAGGPDGELFF. As DNA, the CDR3 is TGCGCCAGCAGCCCCAGTGTAGCGGGAGGGCCTGATGGGGAGCTGTTTTTT.

This clone was counted only a few times. The CDR3: CASSLGAERTEAFF. The CDR3 DNA sequence: TGTGCCAGCAGTTTGGGGGCGGAAAGGACTGAAGCTTTCTTT. This rearrangement joins TRBV27 to TRBJ1-1; weak D call: TRBD1 (6 bases). This CDR3 has 14 residues. Trimming cost V 3 bases and J 5 bases, with 13 bases left between them. The germline V gene encodes CDR1 MNHEY and CDR2 SMNVEV (reference sequence).

This chain joins TRBV11-3 and TRBJ2-6; TRBD1 aligns across 8 bases. CDR1 SGHNT and CDR2 YENEEA come from the germline V gene. This CDR3 comprises 16 residues. Trimming at V came to 5 bases and at J to 4 bases, leaving 7 bases not matched to a gene. The CDR3 reads CASSHDRGKGANVLTF. The DNA for the CDR3 is TGTGCCAGCAGCCATGACAGGGGAAAAGGGGCCAACGTCCTGACTTTC. The entire variable domain, with the rest obtained from reference TRBV11-3 and TRBJ2-6, is as follows: EAGVVQSPRYKIIEKKQPVAFWCNPISGHNTLYWYLQNLGQGPELLIRYENEEAVDDSQLPKDRFSAERLKGVDSTLKIQPAELGDSAVYLCASSHDRGKGANVLTFGAGSRLTVL.

This clone came up a few times. The chain recombines TRBV2 with TRBJ2-1, with D possibly TRBD1 on 5 matching bases. The germline V and J ends were trimmed by 11 bases and 3 bases, with 14 bases remaining between them. The CDR3 spans 13 residues. Per the germline V gene, CDR1 is SNHLY and CDR2 is FYNNEI. The CDR3 nucleotides read TGTGCCGCCCAGAAGGACAACTACAATGAGCAGTTCTTC. It encodes CAAQKDNYNEQFF.

The rearrangement joins TRBV18 to TRBJ1-1; TRBD1 matches at 7 bases. J was trimmed by 4 bases and V by 3 bases; bases with no gene match: 11. The CDR3 is 16 amino acids. Germline V gives CDR1 KGHSH, CDR2 LQKENI. CDR3 bases: TGTGCCAGCTCACCCCTCCTTCAGGGGGAAGGCACTGAAGCTTTCTTT. Translation: CASSPLLQGEGTEAFF. Variable domain in full (rest from reference TRBV18 and TRBJ1-1): NAGVMQNPRHLVRRRGQEARLRCSPMKGHSHVYWYRQLPEEGLKFMVYLQKENIIDESGMPKERFSAEFPKEGPSILRIQQVVRGDSAAYFCASSPLLQGEGTEAFFGQGTRLTVV.

V and J are TRBV5-4 and TRBJ2-3, with 14 bases lining up with TRBD2. This CDR3 is built from 16 residues. Germline V lookup: CDR1 SGHNT, CDR2 YYREEE (reference sequence). V trimming: 3 bases; J trimming: 5 bases; junction bases outside the gene matches: 5. The CDR3 nucleotides are TGTGCCAGCAGCTGGACTAGCGGGAGGAGGGGAGATACGCAGTATTTT. Amino acids: CASSWTSGRRGDTQYF.

The gene calls are TRBV27 and TRBJ1-5, with D uncertain. Germline CDR1 reads MNHEY; CDR2 reads SMNVEV (reference sequence). The V end lost 3 bases, the J end lost 9 bases, and 9 bases lay between the germline ends. This CDR3 is 12 amino acids long. The CDR3 sequence is CASSLPPGPQHF. In nucleotides, the CDR3 is TGTGCCAGCAGTTTGCCCCCCGGGCCCCAGCATTTT.

This rearrangement joins TRBV11-2 to TRBJ1-1; perhaps TRBD1 as D (5 bases). V dropped 4 bases and J dropped 4 bases, with 7 bases sitting between them. This CDR3 has 12 amino acids. CDR1 and CDR2 (germline): SGHAT, FQNNGV. For the CDR3, the DNA is TGTGCCAGCAGCTCCCAGGGCACTGAAGCTTTCTTT. Its translation: CASSSQGTEAFF.

This clone turned up a few times. The V and J genes are TRBV4-1 and TRBJ2-5, with a tentative D call TRBD2 (6 bases). Trimming cost V 1 base and J 4 bases, with 13 bases left between them. The CDR3 loop spans 15 amino acids. From germline, CDR1 is MGHRA and CDR2 YSYEKL. CDR3 sequence: CASSQAGGWGETQYF. CDR3 DNA sequence: TGCGCCAGCAGCCAAGCCGGGGGATGGGGAGAGACCCAGTACTTC.

V gene TRBV9 combines with J gene TRBJ2-7, with no clear D. Trimming removed 0 bases at V and 3 bases at J, with 10 bases between. Germline V lookup: CDR1 SGDLS, CDR2 YYNGEE. CDR3 length: 14 amino acids. In DNA form, the CDR3 reads TGTGCCAGCAGCGTAGGTGAAGAGGTCTACGAGCAGTACTTC. It translates to CASSVGEEVYEQYF. The variable domain in full, completed from reference TRBV9 and TRBJ2-7, reads DSGVTQTPKHLITATGQRVTLRCSPRSGDLSVYWYQQSLDQGLQFLIQYYNGEERAKGNILERFSAQQFPDLHSELNLSSLELGDSALYFCASSVGEEVYEQYFGPGTRLTVT.

A few counts support this clone. This sequence joins TRBV2 and TRBJ2-3; tentative D call: TRBD2 (5 bases). CDR1 is SNHLY, CDR2 FYNNEI, per germline. Trimming removed 6 bases at V and 2 bases at J, with 12 bases between. CDR3 length equals 14 residues. DNA of the CDR3: TGTGCCAGCAGCGAGGGAATCGACACAGATACGCAGTATTTT. This codes for CASSEGIDTDTQYF.

The chain employs TRBV27 and TRBJ2-3, with D possibly being TRBD2 (6 bases). V lost 3 bases, J lost 0 bases, and 10 bases lay in between. The CDR3 consists of 15 residues. Germline-derived CDR1 and CDR2 are MNHEY and SMNVEV (reference sequence). The CDR3 region has the DNA TGTGCCAGCAGTTTTTGGCGGGACAGCACAGATACGCAGTATTTT. Translating it yields CASSFWRDSTDTQYF.

In DNA, the CDR3 is TGTGCCAGCCGGGTGAATGCGGGCGGGGAGCTGTTTTTT. Translated: CASRVNAGGELFF. The genes are TRBV6-5 and TRBJ2-2, with TRBD2 as a possible D gene (5 bases). The CDR3 is 13 residues long. CDR1 MNHEY and CDR2 SVGAGI come from the germline V gene. Trimming took 8 bases from V and 7 from J, leaving 14 bases between them.